The entry below gives a single T cell receptor beta chain sequence along with its context. This entry comes from a study of shared clonotypes between healthy human individuals. The table came from immunoSEQ multiplex PCR; TCRdb's copy has only in-frame clones and leaves some out. The sample carries hundreds of thousands of clones, about four fifths recorded once. V shed 2 bases, J shed 9 bases, and the junction held 10 bases outside the gene matches. The CDR3 has 15 residues. Looked up from germline, CDR1 is SGDLS and CDR2 is YYNGEE. The chain links TRBV9 to TRBJ2-1, with 8 bases identical to TRBD2. This receptor was taken from a middle-aged woman in good health. Some clones in this sample may be carry-over from other donors' samples. Sequencing used PBMCs. The CDR3 loop reads CASSVGTSDLSEQFF. Here the CDR3 DNA reads TGTGCCAGCAGCGTCGGGACTAGTGACCTCAGTGAGCAGTTCTTC.